These 15 T cell receptor beta chains share one sample of origin, sequenced in a study of CD8 T cells in Susac syndrome (dated 2019 in TCRdb). Preparation of the library involved the immunoSEQ multiplex PCR assay. RNA was extracted using the RNeasy kit, and roughly 0.5 to 1 ug of the RNA was reverse transcribed with random hexamers. In TCRdb, the public reads were trimmed at Q25 with fastp and aligned with MiXCR, with productive beta chains retained. Here each entry gathers all rows of one CDR3 protein and keeps the most common genes and DNA. A total of some 300,000 distinct CDR3 sequences appear in this sample, around 89% of them only once. The leading ten clones occupy under 0.2% of the sample. Source material: CD8+ T cells from PBMCs. The receptors were sampled from a human donor with multiple sclerosis.

The gene calls are TRBV15 and TRBJ2-3; possible D gene TRBD2, 6 bases. This CDR3 spans 14 amino acids. V was trimmed by 8 bases and J by 3 bases, leaving 15 bases between them. CDR1 and CDR2 from the germline V gene are LNHNV and YYDKDF (reference sequence). The CDR3 DNA reads TGTGCCACCCGCCCGGCGGGACCTACAGATACGCAGTATTTT. This translates into CATRPAGPTDTQYF. Filled out from reference TRBV15 and TRBJ2-3, the complete variable domain reads DAMVIQNPRYQVTQFGKPVTLSCSQTLNHNVMYWYQQKSSQAPKLLFHYYDKDFNNEADTPDNFQSRRPNTSFCFLDIRSPGLGDTAMYLCATRPAGPTDTQYFGPGTRLTVL.

The rearrangement links TRBV4-3 to TRBJ2-1; D not resolved. The CDR3 is 14 residues long. Germline V gene data show CDR1 as LGHNA and CDR2 as YSLEER. Trimming took 0 bases from V and 1 from J, leaving 4 bases between them. The CDR3 region has the DNA TGCGCCAGCAGCCAAGATATATCCTACAATGAGCAGTTCTTC. This sequence encodes CASSQDISYNEQFF.

The V and J genes are TRBV4-3 and TRBJ2-3; D is uncertain. V lost 0 bases to trimming and J lost 0 bases, with 4 bases between them. This CDR3 region has 14 residues. Germline CDR1 reads LGHNA; CDR2 reads YSLEER. CDR3 in DNA: TGCGCCAGCAGCCAAGATGCGAGCACAGATACGCAGTATTTT. It encodes CASSQDASTDTQYF.

The gene calls are TRBV2 and TRBJ1-5; TRBD1 aligns across 8 bases. V lost 4 bases to trimming and J lost 0 bases; unmatched junction nucleotides: 8. CDR3 size: 17 residues. From germline, CDR1 is SNHLY and CDR2 FYNNEI. Here the CDR3 reads CASSAPGQEYSNQPQHF. CDR3 nucleotides: TGTGCCAGCAGTGCCCCGGGACAGGAATATAGCAATCAGCCCCAGCATTTT.

The V call is TRBV6-2 or TRBV6-3, the J call TRBJ1-5; D might be TRBD1 (6 bases). Between the trimmed V and J ends, which lost 8 bases and 6 bases, there was a span of 17 bases. The germline gives CDR1 MNHEY, CDR2 SVGEGT. The CDR3 is 14 residues long. The CDR3: CASSLEDSVQPQHF. CDR3 DNA: TGTGCCAGCTCCTTAGAGGACAGTGTTCAGCCCCAGCATTTT.

This clonotype has just one count. The genes are TRBV7-9 and TRBJ2-1; no clear D. CDR1 SEHNR and CDR2 FQNEAQ come from the germline V gene (reference sequence). The CDR3 consists of 13 residues. Deletions cut 1 base from V and 5 bases from J, with 6 bases between. The DNA of the CDR3 is TGTGCCAGCAGCTTAGGTTCTGACAATGAGCAGTTCTTC. Translating gives CASSLGSDNEQFF.

The chain uses TRBV20-1 and TRBJ2-1, with 7 positions matching TRBD2. The V segment lost 0 bases and the J segment 7 bases; nucleotides outside the gene matches: 18. The germline V gene encodes CDR1 DFQATT and CDR2 SNEGSKA (reference sequence). This CDR3 spans 18 amino acids. The CDR3 region is CSARDLWAGVRDANEQFF. The CDR3 DNA reads as TGCAGTGCTAGAGATCTGTGGGCGGGAGTTCGAGACGCGAATGAGCAGTTCTTC.

The chain recombines TRBV25-1 with TRBJ1-1; 9 nucleotides align to TRBD1. From germline, CDR1 is MGHDK and CDR2 SYGVNS. With 4 bases clipped from V and 1 base from J, the junction kept 4 bases outside the gene matches. The CDR3 length is 15 residues. The CDR3 loop is CASSAATGGNTEAFF. CDR3 in DNA: TGTGCCAGCAGTGCGGCGACAGGGGGGAACACTGAAGCTTTCTTT.

The gene calls are TRBV12-5 and TRBJ2-5; the D call may be TRBD1 or TRBD2 (5 bases each). This CDR3 has 14 residues. The germline V and J ends were trimmed by 8 bases and 3 bases, with 16 bases remaining between them. The V gene's germline CDR1 is LGHNT and CDR2 FRNRAP. The CDR3: CASRGQGWEETQYF. DNA of the CDR3: TGTGCTAGTCGCGGGCAGGGATGGGAAGAGACCCAGTACTTC.

This clonotype came up once. The V gene is TRBV6-1, the J gene TRBJ2-7; 9 bases map to TRBD1. The CDR3 runs to 15 residues. After removal of 1 base from V and 3 bases from J, the junction contained 4 bases not matched to a gene. The germline gives CDR1 MNHNS, CDR2 SASEGT. This CDR3 is CASSEGGTGIYEQYF. Here the CDR3 DNA reads TGTGCCAGCAGTGAAGGAGGGACAGGGATCTACGAGCAGTACTTC.

The J gene is TRBJ1-2, the V gene TRBV9; D is unclear. The CDR3 runs to 14 residues. Trimming took 3 bases from V and 8 from J, leaving 17 bases between them. Germline values: CDR1 SGDLS, CDR2 YYNGEE. CDR3 DNA: TGTGCCAGCAGCGCGACCGGGAGTACGGACGGCTACACCTTC. It yields the protein CASSATGSTDGYTF.

This clonotype was recorded only once. The chain recombines TRBV19 with TRBJ2-1, with 14 bases fitting TRBD2. V lost 6 bases and J lost 5; bases outside the gene matches: 9. The CDR3 sequence is 17 residues long. Germline lookup yields CDR1 LNHDA and CDR2 SQIVND (reference sequence). CDR3 protein: CASSHGLAGGTDNEQFF. CDR3 DNA sequence: TGTGCCAGTAGCCACGGACTAGCGGGGGGAACGGACAATGAGCAGTTCTTC.

In its sample, this clonotype was seen a few times. The V call is TRBV11-2, the J call TRBJ2-1; 12 positions agree with TRBD2. Losses at the gene ends were 3 bases for V and 0 bases for J; bases not matched to a gene: 0. CDR3 length equals 16 residues. Germline V lookup: CDR1 SGHAT, CDR2 FQNNGV. The DNA for the CDR3 is TGTGCCAGCAGCTTGACTAGCGGGAGCTCCTACAATGAGCAGTTCTTC. It codes for CASSLTSGSSYNEQFF.

This clonotype showed up just once. CDR3 nucleotide sequence: TGCGCCAGCAGCTTGGTGTCCGTTTGGACTAGCGGGAGAACCGGGGAGCTGTTTTTT. Translated, it gives CASSLVSVWTSGRTGELFF. This chain connects TRBV5-1 to TRBJ2-2, with 13 bases aligning to TRBD2. The trim removed 0 bases at V and 5 bases at J, leaving 10 bases unmatched. Germline V gene sequence: CDR1 SGHRS, CDR2 YFSETQ. This CDR3 region has 19 residues.

V usage is TRBV24-1 and J usage is TRBJ2-7; 11 bases align to TRBD1. In germline, CDR1 is KGHDR, CDR2 SFDVKD. Trimming cost V 2 bases and J 5 bases; bases outside gene matches: 1. The length of the CDR3 is 14 residues. The CDR3 DNA follows: TGTGCCACCAGTGATTGGACAGGGGGCAACGAGCAGTACTTC. Translating gives CATSDWTGGNEQYF.